This T cell receptor (beta chain) was identified during a study of T-cell reconstitution after alpha-beta-depleted transplantation in children. This sample's TCRbeta library carried unique molecular identifier barcodes. MiXCR was run by TCRdb on the PCR reads, yielding one entry per CDR3 protein. The profile shows about 980,000 distinct CDR3 sequences, roughly 29% of them singletons. This CDR3 spans 21 amino acids. The germline V gene has CDR1 SGHAT and CDR2 FQDESV (reference sequence). Losses at the gene ends were 1 base for V and 7 bases for J; bases not matched to a gene: 18. This receptor was identified in a boy under two years old who had a stem cell transplant for SCID, so the T cells may come from the graft donor. The chain joins TRBV11-1 to TRBJ2-1, with 14 bases aligning to TRBD2. Sequencing was performed on PBMCs, mostly from graft donor cells, taken 360 days after TCRalphabeta/CD19-depleted stem cell transplant. DNA for the CDR3: TGTGCCAGCAGCTTAGGGAGTAGGGGACTAGCGGGAGCGCGCGCTGGTAATGAGCAGTTCTTC. This translates into CASSLGSRGLAGARAGNEQFF.